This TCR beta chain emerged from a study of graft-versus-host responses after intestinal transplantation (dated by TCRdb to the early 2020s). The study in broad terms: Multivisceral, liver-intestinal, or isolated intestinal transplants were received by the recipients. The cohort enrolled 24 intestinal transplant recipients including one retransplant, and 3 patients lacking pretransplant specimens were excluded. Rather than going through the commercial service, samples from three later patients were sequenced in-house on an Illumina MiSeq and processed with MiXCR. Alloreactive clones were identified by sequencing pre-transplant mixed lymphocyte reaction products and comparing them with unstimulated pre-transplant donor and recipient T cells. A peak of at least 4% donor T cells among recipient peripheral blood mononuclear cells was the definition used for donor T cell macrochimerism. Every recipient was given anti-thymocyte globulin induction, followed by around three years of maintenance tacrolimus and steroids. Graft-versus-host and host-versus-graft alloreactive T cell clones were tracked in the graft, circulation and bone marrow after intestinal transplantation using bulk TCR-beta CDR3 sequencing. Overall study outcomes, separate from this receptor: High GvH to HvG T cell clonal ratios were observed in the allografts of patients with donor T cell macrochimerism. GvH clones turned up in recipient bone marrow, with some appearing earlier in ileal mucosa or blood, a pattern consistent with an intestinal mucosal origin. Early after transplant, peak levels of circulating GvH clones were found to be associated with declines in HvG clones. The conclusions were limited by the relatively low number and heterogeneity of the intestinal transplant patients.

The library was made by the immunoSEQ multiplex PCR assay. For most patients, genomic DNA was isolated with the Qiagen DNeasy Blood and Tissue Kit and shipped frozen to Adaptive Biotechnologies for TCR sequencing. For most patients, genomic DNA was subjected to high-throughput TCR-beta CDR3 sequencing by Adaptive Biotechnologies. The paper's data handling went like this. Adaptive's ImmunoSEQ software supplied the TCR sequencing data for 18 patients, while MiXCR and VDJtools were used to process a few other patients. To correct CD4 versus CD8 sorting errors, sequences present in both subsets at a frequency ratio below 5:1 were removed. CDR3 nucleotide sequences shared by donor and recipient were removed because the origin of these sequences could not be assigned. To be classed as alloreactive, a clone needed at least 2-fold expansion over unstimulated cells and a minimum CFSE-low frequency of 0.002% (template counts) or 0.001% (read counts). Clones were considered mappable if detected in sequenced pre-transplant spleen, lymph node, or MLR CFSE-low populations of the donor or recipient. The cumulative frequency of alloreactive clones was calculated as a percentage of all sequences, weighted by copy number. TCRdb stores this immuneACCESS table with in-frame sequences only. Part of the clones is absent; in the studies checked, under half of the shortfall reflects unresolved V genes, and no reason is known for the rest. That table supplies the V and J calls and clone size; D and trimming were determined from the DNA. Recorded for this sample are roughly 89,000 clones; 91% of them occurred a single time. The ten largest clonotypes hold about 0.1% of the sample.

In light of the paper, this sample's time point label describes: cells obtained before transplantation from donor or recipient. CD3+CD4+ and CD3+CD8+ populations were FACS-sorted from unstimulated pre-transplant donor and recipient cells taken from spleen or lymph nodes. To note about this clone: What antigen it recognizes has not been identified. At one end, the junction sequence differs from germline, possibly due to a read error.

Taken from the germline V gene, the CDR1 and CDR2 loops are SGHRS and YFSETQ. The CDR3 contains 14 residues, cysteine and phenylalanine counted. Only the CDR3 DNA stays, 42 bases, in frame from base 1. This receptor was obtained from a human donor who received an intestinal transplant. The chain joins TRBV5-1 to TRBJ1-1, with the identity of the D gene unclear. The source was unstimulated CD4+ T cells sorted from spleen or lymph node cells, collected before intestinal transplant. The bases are TGCGCCAGCAGCTTGGTCGGAGGGAACGCTGAAGCTTTCTTT. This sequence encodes CASSLVGGNAEAFF. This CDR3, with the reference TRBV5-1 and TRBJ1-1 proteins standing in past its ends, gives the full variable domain KAGVTQTPRYLIKTRGQQVTLSCSPISGHRSVSWYQQTPGQGLQFLFEYFSETQRNKGNFPGRFSGRQFSNSRSEMNVSTLELGDSALYLCASSLVGGNAEAFFGQGTRLTVV.